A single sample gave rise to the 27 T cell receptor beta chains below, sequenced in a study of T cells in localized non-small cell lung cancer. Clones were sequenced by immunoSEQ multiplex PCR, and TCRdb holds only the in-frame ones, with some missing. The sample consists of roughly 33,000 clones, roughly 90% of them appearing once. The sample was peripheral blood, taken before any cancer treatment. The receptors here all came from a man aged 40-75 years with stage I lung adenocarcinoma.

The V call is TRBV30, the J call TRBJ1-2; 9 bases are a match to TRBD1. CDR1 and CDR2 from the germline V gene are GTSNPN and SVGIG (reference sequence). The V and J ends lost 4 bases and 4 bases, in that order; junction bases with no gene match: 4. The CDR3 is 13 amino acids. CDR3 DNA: TGTGCCTGGATCCCGGGACAGGGCTATGGCTACACCTTC. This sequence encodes CAWIPGQGYGYTF.

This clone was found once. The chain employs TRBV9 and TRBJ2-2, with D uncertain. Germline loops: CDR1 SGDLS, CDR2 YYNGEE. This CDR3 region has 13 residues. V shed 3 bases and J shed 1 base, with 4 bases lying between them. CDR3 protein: CASSEGNTGELFF. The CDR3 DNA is TGTGCCAGCAGCGAGGGGAACACCGGGGAGCTGTTTTTT.

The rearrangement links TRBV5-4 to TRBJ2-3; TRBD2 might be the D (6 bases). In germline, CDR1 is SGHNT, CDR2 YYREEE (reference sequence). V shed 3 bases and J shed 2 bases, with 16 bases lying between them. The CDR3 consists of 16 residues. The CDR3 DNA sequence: TGTGCCAGCAGCTCGTATAGGACGGGAGTCACAGATACGCAGTATTTT. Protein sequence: CASSSYRTGVTDTQYF.

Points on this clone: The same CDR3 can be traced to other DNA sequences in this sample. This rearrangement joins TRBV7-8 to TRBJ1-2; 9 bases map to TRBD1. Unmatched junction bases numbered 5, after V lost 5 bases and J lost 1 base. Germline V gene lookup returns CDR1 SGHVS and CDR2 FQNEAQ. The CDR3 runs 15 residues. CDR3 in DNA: TGTGCCAGCAGCCCAGGACAGGGGAGTAACTATGGCTACACCTTC. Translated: CASSPGQGSNYGYTF.

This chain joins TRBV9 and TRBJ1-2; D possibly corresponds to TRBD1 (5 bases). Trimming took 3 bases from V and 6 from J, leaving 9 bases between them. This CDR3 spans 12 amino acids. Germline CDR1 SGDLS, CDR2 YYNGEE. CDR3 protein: CASSETDDGYTF. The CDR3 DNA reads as TGTGCCAGCAGCGAGACAGATGATGGCTACACCTTC.

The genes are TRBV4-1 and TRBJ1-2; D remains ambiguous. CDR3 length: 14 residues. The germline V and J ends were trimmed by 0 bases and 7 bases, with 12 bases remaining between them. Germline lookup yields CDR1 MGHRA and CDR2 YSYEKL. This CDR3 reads CASSQEWEKGGYTF. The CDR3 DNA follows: TGCGCCAGCAGCCAAGAGTGGGAAAAGGGTGGCTACACCTTC.

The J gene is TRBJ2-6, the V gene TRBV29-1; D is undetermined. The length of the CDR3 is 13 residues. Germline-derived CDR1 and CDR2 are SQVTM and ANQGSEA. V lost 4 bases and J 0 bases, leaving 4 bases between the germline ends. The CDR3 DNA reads TGCAGCGTTGTCAACTCTGGGGCCAACGTCCTGACTTTC. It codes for CSVVNSGANVLTF.

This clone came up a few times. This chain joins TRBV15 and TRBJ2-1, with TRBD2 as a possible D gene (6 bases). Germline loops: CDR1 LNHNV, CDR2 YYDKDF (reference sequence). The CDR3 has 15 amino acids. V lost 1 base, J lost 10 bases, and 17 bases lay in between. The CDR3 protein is CATSRGGTRASEQFF. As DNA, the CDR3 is TGTGCCACCAGCAGAGGCGGGACTCGGGCGTCCGAGCAGTTCTTC.

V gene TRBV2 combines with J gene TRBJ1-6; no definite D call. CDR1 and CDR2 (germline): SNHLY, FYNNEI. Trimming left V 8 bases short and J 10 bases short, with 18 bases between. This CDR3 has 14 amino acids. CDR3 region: CASHLAGGQSPLHF. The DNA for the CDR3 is TGTGCCAGCCACCTTGCCGGTGGGCAATCACCCCTCCACTTT.

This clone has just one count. Here the CDR3 DNA reads TGTGCTAGTGGTAGGGGACGGATCTACGAGCAGTACTTC. Protein sequence: CASGRGRIYEQYF. The genes are TRBV12-5 and TRBJ2-7; D assignment may be TRBD1 or TRBD2 (5 bases each). The CDR3 runs to 13 residues. Germline loops: CDR1 LGHNT, CDR2 FRNRAP. With 5 bases removed from V and 3 bases from J, the gap between germline ends came to 11 bases.

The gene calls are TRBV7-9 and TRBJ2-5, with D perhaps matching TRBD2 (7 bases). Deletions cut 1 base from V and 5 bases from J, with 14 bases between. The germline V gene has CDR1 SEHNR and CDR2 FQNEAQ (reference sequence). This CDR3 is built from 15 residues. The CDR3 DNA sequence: TGTGCCAGCAGCTTAGTTGGCGGGGGCCGCGAGACCCAGTACTTC. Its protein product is CASSLVGGGRETQYF.

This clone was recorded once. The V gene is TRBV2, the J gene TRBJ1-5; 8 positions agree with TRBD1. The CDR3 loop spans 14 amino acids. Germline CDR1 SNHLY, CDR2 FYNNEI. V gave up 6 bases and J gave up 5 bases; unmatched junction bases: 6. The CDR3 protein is CASSGTGDDQPQHF. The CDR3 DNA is TGTGCCAGCAGCGGGACAGGCGATGATCAGCCCCAGCATTTT.

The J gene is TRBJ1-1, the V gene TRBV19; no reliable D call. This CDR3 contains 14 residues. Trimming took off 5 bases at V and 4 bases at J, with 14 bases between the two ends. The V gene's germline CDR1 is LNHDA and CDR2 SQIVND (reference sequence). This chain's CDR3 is CASSQRQVSTEAFF. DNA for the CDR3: TGTGCCAGTAGTCAGAGGCAGGTGAGCACTGAAGCTTTCTTT.

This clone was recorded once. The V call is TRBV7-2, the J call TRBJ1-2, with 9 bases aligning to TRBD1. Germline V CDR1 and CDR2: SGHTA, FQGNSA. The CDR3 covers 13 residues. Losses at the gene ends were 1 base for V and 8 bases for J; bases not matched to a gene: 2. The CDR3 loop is CASSLGDRVGYTF. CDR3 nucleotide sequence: TGTGCCAGCAGCTTAGGGGACAGGGTAGGCTACACCTTC.

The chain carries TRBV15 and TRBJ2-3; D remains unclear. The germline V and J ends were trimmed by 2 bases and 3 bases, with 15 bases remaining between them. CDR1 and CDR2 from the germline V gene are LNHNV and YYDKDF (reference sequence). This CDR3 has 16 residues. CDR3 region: CATSRRSGHGTDTQYF. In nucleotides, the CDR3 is TGTGCCACCAGCAGAAGGTCGGGTCATGGGACAGATACGCAGTATTTT.

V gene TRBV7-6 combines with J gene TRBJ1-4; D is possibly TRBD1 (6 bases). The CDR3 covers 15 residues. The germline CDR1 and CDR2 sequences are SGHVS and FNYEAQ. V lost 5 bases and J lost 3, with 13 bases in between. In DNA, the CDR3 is TGTGCCAGCAGCCCCAGGGGATTACCTAATGAAAAACTGTTTTTT. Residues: CASSPRGLPNEKLFF. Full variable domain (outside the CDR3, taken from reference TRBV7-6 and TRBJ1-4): GAGVSQSPRYKVTKRGQDVALRCDPISGHVSLYWYRQALGQGPEFLTYFNYEAQQDKSGLPNDRFSAERPEGSISTLTIQRTEQRDSAMYRCASSPRGLPNEKLFFGSGTQLSVL.

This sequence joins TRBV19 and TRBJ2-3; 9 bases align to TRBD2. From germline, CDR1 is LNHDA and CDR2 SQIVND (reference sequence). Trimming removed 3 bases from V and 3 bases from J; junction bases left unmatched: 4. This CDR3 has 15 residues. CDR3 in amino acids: CASSIPGLATDTQYF. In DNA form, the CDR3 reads TGTGCCAGTAGTATTCCGGGACTAGCAACAGATACGCAGTATTTT.

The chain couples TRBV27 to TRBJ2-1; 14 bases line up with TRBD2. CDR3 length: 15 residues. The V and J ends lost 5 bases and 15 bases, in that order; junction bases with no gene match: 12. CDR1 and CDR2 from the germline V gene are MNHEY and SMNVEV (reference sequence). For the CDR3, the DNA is TGTGCCAGCAGTCCACGACTAGCGGGGGGGCCCTCATGGTTCTTC. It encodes CASSPRLAGGPSWFF.

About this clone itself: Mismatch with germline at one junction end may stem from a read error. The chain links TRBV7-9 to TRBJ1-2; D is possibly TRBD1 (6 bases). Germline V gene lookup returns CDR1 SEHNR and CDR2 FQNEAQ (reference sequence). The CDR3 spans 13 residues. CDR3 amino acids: CASSFRRTDLLSF. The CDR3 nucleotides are TGTGCCAGCAGCTTTAGAAGGACAGACTTGTTGAGTTTC.

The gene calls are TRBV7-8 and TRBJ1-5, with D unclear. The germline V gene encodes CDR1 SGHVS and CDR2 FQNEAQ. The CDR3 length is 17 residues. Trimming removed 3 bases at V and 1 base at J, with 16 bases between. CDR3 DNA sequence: TGTGCCAGCAGCTTCTCGACGTCATACGGAAGCAATCAGCCCCAGCATTTT. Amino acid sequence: CASSFSTSYGSNQPQHF.

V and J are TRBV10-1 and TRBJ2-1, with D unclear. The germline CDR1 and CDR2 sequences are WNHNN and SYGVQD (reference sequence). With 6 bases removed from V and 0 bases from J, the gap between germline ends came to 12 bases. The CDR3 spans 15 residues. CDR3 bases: TGCGCCAGCAGCAAGACCGTAAGCTCCTACAATGAGCAGTTCTTC. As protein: CASSKTVSSYNEQFF.

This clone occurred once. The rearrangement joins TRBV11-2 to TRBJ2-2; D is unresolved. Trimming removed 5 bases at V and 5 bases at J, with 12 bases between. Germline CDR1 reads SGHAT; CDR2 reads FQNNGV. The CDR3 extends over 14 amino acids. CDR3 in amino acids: CASSPPVGTGELFF. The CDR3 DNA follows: TGTGCCAGCAGCCCCCCGGTCGGTACCGGGGAGCTGTTTTTT.

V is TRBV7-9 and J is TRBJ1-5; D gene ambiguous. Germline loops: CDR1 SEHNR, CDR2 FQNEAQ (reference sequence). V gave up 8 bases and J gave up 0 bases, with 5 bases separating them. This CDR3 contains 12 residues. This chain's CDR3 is CASAVSNQPQHF. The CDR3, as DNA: TGTGCCAGCGCGGTTAGCAATCAGCCCCAGCATTTT. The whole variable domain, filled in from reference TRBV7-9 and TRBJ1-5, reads DTGVSQNPRHKITKRGQNVTFRCDPISEHNRLYWYRQTLGQGPEFLTYFQNEAQLEKSRLLSDRFSAERPKGSFSTLEIQRTEQGDSAMYLCASAVSNQPQHFGDGTRLSIL.

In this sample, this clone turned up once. CDR3 protein: CASSTGLRYEQYF. The DNA for the CDR3 is TGTGCCAGCAGTACAGGGTTAAGGTACGAGCAGTACTTC. The chain carries TRBV6-5 and TRBJ2-7; D possibly corresponds to TRBD1 (6 bases). CDR3 length: 13 amino acids. Trimming took 5 bases from V and 4 from J, leaving 12 bases between them. CDR1 MNHEY and CDR2 SVGAGI come from the germline V gene.

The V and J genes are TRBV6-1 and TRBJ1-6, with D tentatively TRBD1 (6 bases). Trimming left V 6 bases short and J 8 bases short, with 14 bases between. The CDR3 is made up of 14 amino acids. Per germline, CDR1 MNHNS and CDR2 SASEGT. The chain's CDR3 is CASSATGYDSPLHF. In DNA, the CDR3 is TGTGCCAGCAGCGCGACAGGATATGATTCACCCCTCCACTTT.

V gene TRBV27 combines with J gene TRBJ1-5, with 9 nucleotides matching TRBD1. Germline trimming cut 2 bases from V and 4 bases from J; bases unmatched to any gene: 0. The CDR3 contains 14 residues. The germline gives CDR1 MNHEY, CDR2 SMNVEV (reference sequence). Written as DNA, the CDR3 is TGTGCCAGCAGTTTAGGGACAGGGAATCAGCCCCAGCATTTT. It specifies CASSLGTGNQPQHF.

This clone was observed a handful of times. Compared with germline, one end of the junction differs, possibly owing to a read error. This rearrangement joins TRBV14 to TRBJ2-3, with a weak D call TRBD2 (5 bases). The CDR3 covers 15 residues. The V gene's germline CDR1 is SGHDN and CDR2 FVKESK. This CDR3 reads CASSLRGGRPMGIDF. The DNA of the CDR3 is TGTGCCAGCAGCCTGAGAGGAGGCAGACCCATGGGGATCGATTTT.